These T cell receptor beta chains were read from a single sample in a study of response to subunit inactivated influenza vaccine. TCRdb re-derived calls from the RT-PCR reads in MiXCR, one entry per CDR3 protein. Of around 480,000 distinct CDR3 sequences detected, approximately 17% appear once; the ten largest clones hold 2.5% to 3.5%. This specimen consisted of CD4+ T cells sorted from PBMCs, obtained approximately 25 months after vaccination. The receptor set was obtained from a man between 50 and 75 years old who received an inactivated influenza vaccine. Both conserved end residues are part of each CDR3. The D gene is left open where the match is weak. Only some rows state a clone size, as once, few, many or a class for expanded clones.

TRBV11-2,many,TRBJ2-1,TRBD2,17,TGTGCCAGCACAATCCCGATTACTAGCGGGAGGTACAATGAGCAGTTCTTC,CASTIPITSGRYNEQFF
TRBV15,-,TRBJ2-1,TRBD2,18,TGTGCCACCAGCAGAGATCTTCCTAGCGGGAGTTTATACAATGAGCAGTTCTTC,CATSRDLPSGSLYNEQFF
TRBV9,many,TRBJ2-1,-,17,TGTGCCAGCAGCGTAGCTGGTCGGGCCATCACCTACAATGAGCAGTTCTTC,CASSVAGRAITYNEQFF
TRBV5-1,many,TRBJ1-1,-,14,TGTGCCAGCAGCTTAGAGGGGCGCAACACTGAAGCTTTCTTT,CASSLEGRNTEAFF
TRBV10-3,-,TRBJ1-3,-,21,TGTGCCATCAGTACTGTGAGTCGAAGTTTGGAAGGAATCCTCTCTGGAAACACCATATATTTT,CAISTVSRSLEGILSGNTIYF
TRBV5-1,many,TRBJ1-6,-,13,TGCGCCAGCAGCTCTTCGGAAAATTCACCCCTCCACTTT,CASSSSENSPLHF
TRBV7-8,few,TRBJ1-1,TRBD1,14,TGTGCCAGCAGCCCAGGGGGTTGGGACACTGAAGCTTTCTTT,CASSPGGWDTEAFF
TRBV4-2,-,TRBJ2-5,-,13,TGTGCCAGCAGTCCCCCGGGGGTTGAGACCCAGTACTTC,CASSPPGVETQYF
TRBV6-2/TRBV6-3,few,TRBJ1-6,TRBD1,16,TGTGCCAGCAGTACAATACTCAGGGGGCGAGGATCACCCCTCCACTTT,CASSTILRGRGSPLHF
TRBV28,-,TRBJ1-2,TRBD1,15,TGTGCCAGCAGTTTAAAGACGGGACAGGGTGGTGGCTACACCTTC,CASSLKTGQGGGYTF
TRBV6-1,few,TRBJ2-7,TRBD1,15,TGTGCCAGCAGCGACAGGGCTAGCAATCTACGAGGGCAGTACTTC,CASSDRASNLRGQYF
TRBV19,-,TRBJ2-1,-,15,TGTGCCAGTAGTATATCAGCGGTATCCTACAATGAGCAGTTCTTC,CASSISAVSYNEQFF
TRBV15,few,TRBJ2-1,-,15,TGTGCCACCAGCAGAGCCGATGACGGACACAATGAGCAGTTCTTC,CATSRADDGHNEQFF
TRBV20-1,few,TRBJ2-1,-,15,TGCAGTGGGCCGGGACCGCTAGGTTCCTACAATGAGCAGTTCTTC,CSGPGPLGSYNEQFF
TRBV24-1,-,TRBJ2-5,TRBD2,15,TGTGCCACCAGTGTGGGATCTAGCGGGAGGGAGACCCAGTACTTC,CATSVGSSGRETQYF
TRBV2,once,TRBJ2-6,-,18,TGTGCCAGCAGCCTGGCATGGGGAAGCCTGGCCGGGGCCAACGTCCTGACTTTC,CASSLAWGSLAGANVLTF
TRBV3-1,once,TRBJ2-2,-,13,TGTGCCAGCAGCCAAGACTATGACGGGGAGCTGTTTTTT,CASSQDYDGELFF